These T cell receptor beta chains were read from a single sample in a study of shared clonotypes between healthy human individuals. Repertoires were generated with immunoSEQ multiplex PCR, while TCRdb's copy carries only in-frame clones and drops some. Counted here are about 2.2 million clones, just under 95% occurring once; the ten biggest clones make up more than 1.5%. The source material was naive CD8+ T cells from PBMCs. The receptors here all came from a man younger than 30 in good health. Some clones in this sample may be carry-over from other donors' samples. The CDR3 runs from the conserved cysteine through the conserved F or W.

v_gene	j_gene	len	CDR3aa
TRBV11-2	TRBJ1-3	15	CASSSTRGIGNTIYF
TRBV4-1	TRBJ2-1	12	CASSWTSNEQFF
TRBV30	TRBJ1-1	14	CAWSPRTGGTEAFF
TRBV29-1	TRBJ1-2	13	CSVEITGDYGYTF
TRBV19	TRBJ2-1	18	CASSMRLAGGGPYNEQFF
TRBV9	TRBJ2-5	16	CASSGPLNSYGETQYF
TRBV5-4	TRBJ2-5	11	CASSLSETQYF
TRBV18	TRBJ1-4	14	CASSPGQVREKLFF
TRBV19	TRBJ1-1	15	CASSMGQGFRTEAFF
TRBV19	TRBJ2-2	12	CASSMWTGELFF
TRBV10-3	TRBJ2-7	12	CAIGDRAYEQYF
TRBV27	TRBJ2-1	14	CASSLRTSNNEQFF
TRBV5-5	TRBJ1-1	14	CASMRVGRNTEAFF
TRBV9	TRBJ1-3	16	CASSGSLQGGVNTIYF